This T cell receptor beta chain was sequenced for a study of cytomegalovirus exposure and HLA in healthy donors. PCR used 60 Vbeta primers and 13 Jbeta primers. The authors' processing: Later, an analysis found about 83 million unique TCR beta chains, and roughly 9.9 million of these were shared. Some clones are missing from TCRdb's copy, which holds only in-frame ones; the method was immunoSEQ multiplex PCR. V and J calls and clone size are as listed in that table; D and trimming were resolved from the DNA. This table has 200,000 or so clones, approximately 85% appearing once. This clone is a singleton in its sample. Its antigen remains unidentified. Germline CDR1 is SEHNR and CDR2 is FQNEAQ (reference sequence). The CDR3 has 14 residues. Trimming left V 2 bases short and J 1 base short, with 8 bases between. Study-level points and caveats: Whilst most TCR sequences proved rare, a subset of public TCRs occurred across many donors. Earlier findings revealed that most TCR beta V segments proved productive either about 90% or about 30% of the time. Versus the approximately 700-donor mean, an Asian-associated ancestry cluster reportedly showed fewer N-insertions in a later analysis.

The receptor was isolated from a woman in her thirties or forties in good health and CMV-seronegative. Material for sequencing was PBMCs. The gene calls are TRBV7-9 and TRBJ1-2, with D possibly being TRBD1 (5 bases). This CDR3 reads CASSLLGGNYGYTF. Here the CDR3 DNA reads TGTGCCAGCAGCTTATTGGGGGGTAACTATGGCTACACCTTC.